The 22 T cell receptor beta chains listed next were all sequenced from one sample in a study of T cells after yellow fever vaccination. TCRdb called the 5' RACE reads again in MiXCR, with one record for every CDR3 protein. The repertoire includes hundreds of thousands of distinct CDR3 sequences, about 13% of them detected once, and about 14% sits in the top ten. The sequencing used PBMCs, collected on the day of the yellow fever booster vaccination. Receptor source: a man younger than 45 who received the YFV17D yellow fever vaccine.

This clonotype was seen a handful of times. This chain connects TRBV7-6 to TRBJ2-3; a possible D gene is TRBD2 (6 bases). Germline CDR1 and CDR2: SGHVS and FNYEAQ. V shed 5 bases and J shed 2 bases, with 14 bases lying between them. The CDR3 runs to 15 residues. The CDR3 reads CASSAGGGNTDTQYF. The CDR3 coding sequence is TGTGCCAGCAGCGCAGGAGGCGGGAACACAGATACGCAGTATTTT.

This clonotype came up a few times. J is TRBJ2-1 and V is TRBV6-2 or TRBV6-3; TRBD2 is a possible D gene (6 bases). The CDR3 covers 15 residues. The V end was cut by 3 bases, the J end by 0 bases, with 9 bases between. CDR1 and CDR2 from the germline V gene are MNHEY and SVGEGT. The CDR3 DNA reads TGTGCCAGCAGTTATAAAGCGGGCTCCTACAATGAGCAGTTCTTC. It yields the protein CASSYKAGSYNEQFF.

The chain carries TRBV29-1 and TRBJ2-1, with TRBD1 matching over 7 bases. Germline V CDR1 and CDR2: SQVTM, ANQGSEA. With V trimmed by 7 bases and J by 3 bases, 15 bases remained unmatched. The CDR3 has 16 amino acids. In DNA, the CDR3 is TGCAGCGGACAGGGTATTAGAGCGGAGTACTACAATGAGCAGTTCTTC. It encodes CSGQGIRAEYYNEQFF.

This clonotype has more than one count but fewer than ten. The chain combines TRBV5-5 with TRBJ2-7; 7 bases agree with TRBD1. V shed 4 bases and J 1 base; nucleotides not matched to a gene: 11. The germline V gene encodes CDR1 SGHKS and CDR2 YYEKEE (reference sequence). The CDR3 totals 16 residues. CDR3 sequence (DNA): TGTGCCAGCAGCCCTTGGCCCGGGACAGCGTCCTACGAGCAGTACTTC. This encodes CASSPWPGTASYEQYF.

The chain combines TRBV24-1 with TRBJ2-3; 8 nucleotides align to TRBD2. The CDR3 totals 14 residues. J lost 1 base, V lost 9 bases, and 5 bases had no gene match. Germline lookup yields CDR1 KGHDR and CDR2 SFDVKD. CDR3 bases: TGTGCCACCGGTGGTAGCGGGGGCACAGATACGCAGTATTTT. The encoded protein is CATGGSGGTDTQYF.

The V and J genes are TRBV7-9 and TRBJ2-1; D not resolved. The germline V gene encodes CDR1 SEHNR and CDR2 FQNEAQ (reference sequence). The CDR3 is 11 amino acids. The V and J ends lost 7 bases and 8 bases respectively, with 9 bases between them. CDR3 nucleotide sequence: TGTGCCAGCATGGTTAAGGATGAGCAGTTCTTC. Translation: CASMVKDEQFF.

This clonotype has a handful of counts. The chain has TRBV6-2 or TRBV6-3 and TRBJ2-7, with D perhaps TRBD2 (6 bases). CDR1 MNHEY and CDR2 SVGEGT come from the germline V gene. The CDR3 has 11 residues. V lost 4 bases and J lost 12, with 13 bases in between. CDR3 loop: CASSSGFGRYF. The CDR3 bases are TGTGCCAGCAGTTCGGGATTCGGGAGGTACTTC.

CDR3 nucleotide sequence: TGTGCCATCAGAACCGGGACGGAGTACGAGCAGTACTTC. Its translation is CAIRTGTEYEQYF. The rearrangement links TRBV10-3 to TRBJ2-7, with D perhaps TRBD1 or TRBD2 (5 bases each). CDR1 and CDR2 (germline): ENHRY, SYGVKD. The CDR3 spans 13 residues. Trimming removed 6 bases at V and 4 bases at J, with 13 bases between.

This clonotype was counted a few times. The chain combines TRBV6-1 with TRBJ2-1, with 9 positions matching TRBD1. The germline gives CDR1 MNHNS, CDR2 SASEGT. V trimming: 7 bases; J trimming: 8 bases; junction bases outside the gene matches: 12. The CDR3 extends over 15 amino acids. CDR3 residues: CASKGDRAPAHEQFF. Written as DNA, the CDR3 is TGTGCCAGCAAAGGGGACAGGGCCCCGGCACATGAGCAGTTCTTC.

This clonotype was counted only a few times. V gene TRBV5-1 combines with J gene TRBJ2-3, with TRBD1 identical over 11 bases. The CDR3 runs 18 residues. V trimming: 0 bases; J trimming: 6 bases; junction bases outside the gene matches: 12. In germline, CDR1 is SGHRS, CDR2 YFSETQ. CDR3 coding DNA: TGCGCCAGCAGCTTGGCCCTCGGGGACAGGGGGTTCGGGGATACGCAGTATTTT. Residues: CASSLALGDRGFGDTQYF.

In its sample, this clonotype was seen a few times. The chain has TRBV15 and TRBJ2-7, with TRBD2 identical over 8 bases. The V segment lost 1 base and the J segment 3 bases; nucleotides outside the gene matches: 11. Germline CDR1 is LNHNV and CDR2 is YYDKDF (reference sequence). The CDR3 is 17 residues long. The CDR3 nucleotides read TGTGCCACCAGCAGAGGACCAAAGCGGGAGTTCGGCTACGAGCAGTACTTC. As protein: CATSRGPKREFGYEQYF.

This clonotype appeared a few times. The chain couples TRBV2 to TRBJ2-2; possibly TRBD2 for D (5 bases). Germline values: CDR1 SNHLY, CDR2 FYNNEI. Trimming removed 7 bases at V and 3 bases at J, with 9 bases between. This CDR3 is 13 amino acids long. CDR3: CASIERYTGELFF. Here the CDR3 DNA reads TGTGCCAGCATAGAGCGGTACACCGGGGAGCTGTTTTTT.

In this sample, this clonotype turned up a few times. The chain joins TRBV27 to TRBJ2-2, with D tentatively TRBD2 (6 bases). Germline V gene sequence: CDR1 MNHEY, CDR2 SMNVEV (reference sequence). The CDR3 is 13 residues long. The ends were cut back, 10 bases at V and 7 bases at J, with 16 bases in the middle. Written as DNA, the CDR3 is TGTGCCACCCAGACGGGAGCGATCGGGGAGCTGTTTTTT. Amino acid sequence: CATQTGAIGELFF.

This clonotype was observed a few times. The chain uses TRBV7-9 and TRBJ2-2, with 7 bases fitting TRBD1. Germline loops: CDR1 SEHNR, CDR2 FQNEAQ (reference sequence). The trim removed 2 bases at V and 6 bases at J, leaving 6 bases unmatched. CDR3 length equals 15 residues. CDR3 region: CASSLMTGLSGELFF. The CDR3 nucleotides are TGTGCCAGCAGCTTAATGACAGGGCTATCCGGGGAGCTGTTTTTT.

This clonotype showed up just a few times. The rearrangement joins TRBV23-1 to TRBJ2-2, with a tentative D call TRBD1 (6 bases). TRBV23-1 counts as an open reading frame of uncertain function. The V end was cut by 2 bases, the J end by 7 bases, with 8 bases between. The CDR3 totals 13 residues. The CDR3 nucleotides read TGCGCCAGCAGTCAAGGCAGGGGCGGGGAGCTGTTTTTT. It encodes CASSQGRGGELFF.

The chain is built from TRBV6-1 and TRBJ2-7; 12 nucleotides agree with TRBD1. Germline CDR1 and CDR2: MNHNS and SASEGT. The CDR3 spans 15 residues. V lost 5 bases to trimming and J lost 6 bases; unmatched junction nucleotides: 8. The CDR3 DNA follows: TGTGCCAGCAGTAAACCGGGACAGGGGGCTGGCGAGCAGTACTTC. Amino acid sequence: CASSKPGQGAGEQYF.

This clonotype was counted a few times. The chain has TRBV14 and TRBJ1-2; 7 bases align to TRBD1. The CDR3 length is 17 residues. CDR1 and CDR2 from the germline V gene are SGHDN and FVKESK. The V segment lost 4 bases and the J segment 0 bases; nucleotides outside the gene matches: 11. The CDR3 reads CASSPLGTAVSNYGYTF. CDR3 sequence (DNA): TGTGCCAGCAGCCCGCTTGGGACAGCAGTTTCTAACTATGGCTACACCTTC. The full variable domain, rest sourced from reference TRBV14 and TRBJ1-2, is EAGVTQFPSHSVIEKGQTVTLRCDPISGHDNLYWYRRVMGKEIKFLLHFVKESKQDESGMPNNRFLAERTGGTYSTLKVQPAELEDSGVYFCASSPLGTAVSNYGYTFGSGTRLTVV.

CDR3 nucleotide sequence: TGTGCCAGCTCACCACCGAGCCTAGCGGGAGAGTATGAGCAGTTCTTC. The encoded protein is CASSPPSLAGEYEQFF. The J gene is TRBJ2-1, the V gene TRBV18, with TRBD2 identical over 10 bases. V shed 0 bases, J shed 8 bases, and the junction held 7 bases outside the gene matches. CDR3 length: 16 residues. Germline lookup yields CDR1 KGHSH and CDR2 LQKENI. The complete variable domain, with remaining parts taken from reference TRBV18 and TRBJ2-1, reads NAGVMQNPRHLVRRRGQEARLRCSPMKGHSHVYWYRQLPEEGLKFMVYLQKENIIDESGMPKERFSAEFPKEGPSILRIQQVVRGDSAAYFCASSPPSLAGEYEQFFGPGTRLTVL.

DNA for the CDR3: TGCAGTGCTAGGACAGACAATGAGCAGTTCTTC. This translates into CSARTDNEQFF. This rearrangement joins TRBV20-1 to TRBJ2-1; tentatively, D is TRBD1 (5 bases). This CDR3 has 11 amino acids. Germline CDR1 is DFQATT and CDR2 is SNEGSKA (reference sequence). Between the trimmed V and J ends, which lost 3 bases and 5 bases, there was a span of 5 bases.

This clonotype was counted only a few times. V gene TRBV11-2 combines with J gene TRBJ2-3; 11 positions agree with TRBD2. The V segment lost 2 bases and the J segment 2 bases; nucleotides outside the gene matches: 15. CDR1 and CDR2 (germline): SGHAT, FQNNGV. There are 20 residues in the CDR3. CDR3 coding DNA: TGTGCCAGCAGCTTAATGTTTCTGGGAACTAGCGGGAGTAACACAGATACGCAGTATTTT. This gives the protein CASSLMFLGTSGSNTDTQYF.

The CDR3 reads CASSANRAEQYF. The DNA of the CDR3 is TGCGCCAGCAGCGCTAACCGGGCCGAGCAGTACTTC. The V call is TRBV5-1, the J call TRBJ2-7; D is unresolved. CDR1 is SGHRS, CDR2 YFSETQ, per germline. The ends were cut back, 4 bases at V and 6 bases at J, with 11 bases in the middle. CDR3 size: 12 residues.

The V call is TRBV7-9, the J call TRBJ2-5, with 8 nucleotides matching TRBD2. The CDR3 spans 16 residues. Germline values: CDR1 SEHNR, CDR2 FQNEAQ (reference sequence). With 4 bases clipped from V and 1 base from J, the junction kept 8 bases outside the gene matches. The CDR3 coding sequence is TGTGCCAGCAGCTCCTCAACTAGCGGCATCCAAGAGACCCAGTACTTC. This translates into CASSSSTSGIQETQYF.